Below are 13 T cell receptor beta chains sequenced from a single sample in a study of cytomegalovirus exposure and HLA in healthy donors (dated by TCRdb to 2016 to 2017). Libraries were made using the immunoSEQ multiplex PCR assay. The multiplex PCR relied on a mix of 60 forward primers for TCR Vbeta segments and 13 reverse primers for TCR Jbeta segments. Not all clones reach the TCRdb copy of this immuneACCESS table, which keeps in-frame sequences only. Checked studies attribute under half of the gap to unresolved V genes and leave the rest unexplained. The sample records approximately 160,000 clones, 60% to 85% of which are singletons. Of the sample, roughly 7% is held by the ten largest clones. The sample taken for sequencing was PBMCs. These receptors originate from a woman in her 40s in good health and CMV-seropositive.

CDR3 DNA sequence: TGTGCCAGCAGTGATATAGTAGCGGGAGCCTACGAGCAGTACTTC. Translated, it gives CASSDIVAGAYEQYF. This chain connects TRBV2 to TRBJ2-7; TRBD2 matches 9 bases. V was pared by 3 bases and J by 2 bases, with 5 bases of the junction left unmatched. This CDR3 has 15 amino acids. Germline CDR1 is SNHLY and CDR2 is FYNNEI.

This chain joins TRBV28 and TRBJ1-6, with D perhaps matching TRBD1 (5 bases). Germline lookup yields CDR1 MDHEN and CDR2 SYDVKM. This CDR3 has 15 residues. Trimming pared 6 bases from V and 7 bases from J, leaving 16 bases between. CDR3 bases: TGTGCCAGCAGAATAGGGGCGGCCGACAATTCACCCCTCCACTTT. This encodes CASRIGAADNSPLHF.

The chain combines TRBV5-1 with TRBJ2-2; 7 nucleotides match TRBD1. Trimming took 0 bases from V and 5 from J; bases not matched to a gene: 7. CDR1 and CDR2 from the germline V gene are SGHRS and YFSETQ. The CDR3 is 16 amino acids. This CDR3 is CASSLDTGARTGELFF. The CDR3 coding sequence is TGCGCCAGCAGCTTGGACACAGGGGCGAGGACCGGGGAGCTGTTTTTT.

J is TRBJ2-3 and V is TRBV5-1; tentatively, D is TRBD2 (5 bases). Germline assignment: CDR1 SGHRS and CDR2 YFSETQ. The CDR3 is made up of 12 amino acids. The V gene lost 5 bases and the J gene lost 10 bases, with 14 bases spanning the gap. CDR3 amino acids: CASSIDVRAQYF. CDR3 sequence (DNA): TGCGCCAGCAGTATCGATGTGCGGGCGCAGTATTTT.

This chain connects TRBV5-1 to TRBJ2-2, with TRBD1 matching over 8 bases. The CDR3 has 16 residues. V trimming: 4 bases; J trimming: 7 bases; junction bases outside the gene matches: 12. Germline V gene sequence: CDR1 SGHRS, CDR2 YFSETQ. The CDR3 sequence: CASSGSGRGQSGELFF. CDR3 DNA: TGCGCCAGCAGCGGGTCGGGCAGGGGGCAGAGCGGGGAGCTGTTTTTT.

DNA of the CDR3: TGTGCCTGGACACGAGGTGGATGGGAGCAGTACTTC. This codes for CAWTRGGWEQYF. V and J are TRBV30 and TRBJ2-7; D is undetermined. The germline V gene encodes CDR1 GTSNPN and CDR2 SVGIG (reference sequence). This CDR3 contains 12 residues. Trimming removed 4 bases from V and 7 bases from J, with 14 bases in between.

V is TRBV6-1 and J is TRBJ2-7, with D possibly matching TRBD1 (6 bases). The CDR3 has 13 amino acids. Germline V gene data show CDR1 as MNHNS and CDR2 as SASEGT. V lost 4 bases and J 3 bases, leaving 10 bases between the germline ends. CDR3 protein: CASSGDRSYEQYF. The CDR3 bases are TGTGCCAGCAGTGGAGACAGGAGCTACGAGCAGTACTTC.

This rearrangement joins TRBV18 to TRBJ1-4, with D tentatively TRBD1 (6 bases). Germline loops: CDR1 KGHSH, CDR2 LQKENI. The V and J ends lost 6 bases and 5 bases respectively, with 16 bases between them. CDR3 length equals 15 residues. Written as DNA, the CDR3 is TGTGCCAGCTCCCTTGACCGGGACAAAAATGAAAAACTGTTTTTT. Protein: CASSLDRDKNEKLFF. Combining the CDR3 with reference TRBV18 and TRBJ1-4 gives the whole variable domain NAGVMQNPRHLVRRRGQEARLRCSPMKGHSHVYWYRQLPEEGLKFMVYLQKENIIDESGMPKERFSAEFPKEGPSILRIQQVVRGDSAAYFCASSLDRDKNEKLFFGSGTQLSVL.

The count of this clone is one. The CDR3: CSVETRVGAFF. CDR3 DNA: TGCAGCGTTGAAACCCGGGTTGGGGCTTTCTTT. The V and J genes are TRBV29-1 and TRBJ1-1; D not certain. V was pared by 2 bases and J by 11 bases, with 12 bases between. Germline V CDR1 and CDR2: SQVTM, ANQGSEA. This CDR3 has 11 residues.

V and J are TRBV5-4 and TRBJ1-4; 7 positions agree with TRBD1. Germline V gene sequence: CDR1 SGHNT, CDR2 YYREEE (reference sequence). The junction had 10 bases not matched to a gene; V was cut back by 4 bases and J by 7 bases. The CDR3 covers 15 residues. The CDR3 DNA reads TGTGCCAGCAGCGCCTCCGGGACAGCACGTGAAAAACTGTTTTTT. This sequence encodes CASSASGTAREKLFF.

This chain links TRBV7-2 with TRBJ1-2; D gene uncertain. Trimming shortened V by 1 base and J by 8 bases, and 17 bases separated the two germline ends. There are 15 residues in the CDR3. CDR1 and CDR2 from the germline V gene are SGHTA and FQGNSA. CDR3 nucleotides: TGTGCCAGCAGCTTAGATGGCGCCTTTGGGGAGGGCTACACCTTC. It codes for CASSLDGAFGEGYTF.

The chain has TRBV4-1 and TRBJ1-2, with TRBD1 as a possible D gene (6 bases). V was cut by 1 base and J by 4 bases, with 13 bases left in between. Germline V gene data show CDR1 as MGHRA and CDR2 as YSYEKL. The CDR3 contains 15 residues. This chain's CDR3 is CASSQVQGVGYGYTF. The CDR3 coding sequence is TGCGCCAGCAGCCAAGTACAGGGCGTGGGCTATGGCTACACCTTC.

The rearrangement joins TRBV11-2 to TRBJ2-2, with D maybe TRBD1 (5 bases). CDR1 is SGHAT and CDR2 is FQNNGV in the germline V gene. V shed 5 bases and J shed 3 bases, with 19 bases lying between them. The CDR3 has 17 amino acids. As DNA, the CDR3 is TGTGCCAGCAGCCTTTCTGGGCAGGGTGGTTACACCGGGGAGCTGTTTTTT. The encoded protein is CASSLSGQGGYTGELFF.